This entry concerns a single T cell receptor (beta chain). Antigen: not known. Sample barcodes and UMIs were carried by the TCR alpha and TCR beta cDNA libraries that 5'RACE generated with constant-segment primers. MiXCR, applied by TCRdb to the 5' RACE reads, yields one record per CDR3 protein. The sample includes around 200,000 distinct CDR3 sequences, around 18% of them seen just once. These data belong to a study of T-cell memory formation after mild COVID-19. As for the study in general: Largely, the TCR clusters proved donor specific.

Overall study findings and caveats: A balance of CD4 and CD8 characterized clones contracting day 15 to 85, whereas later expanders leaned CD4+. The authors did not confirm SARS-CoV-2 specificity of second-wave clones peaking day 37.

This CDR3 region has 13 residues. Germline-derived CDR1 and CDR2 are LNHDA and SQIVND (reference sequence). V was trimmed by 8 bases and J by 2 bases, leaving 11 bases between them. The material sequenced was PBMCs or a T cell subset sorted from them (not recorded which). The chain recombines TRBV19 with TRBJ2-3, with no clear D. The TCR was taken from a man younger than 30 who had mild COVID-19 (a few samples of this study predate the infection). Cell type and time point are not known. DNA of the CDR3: TGTGCCAGTTGCCCTACCCACACAGATACGCAGTATTTT. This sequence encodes CASCPTHTDTQYF.